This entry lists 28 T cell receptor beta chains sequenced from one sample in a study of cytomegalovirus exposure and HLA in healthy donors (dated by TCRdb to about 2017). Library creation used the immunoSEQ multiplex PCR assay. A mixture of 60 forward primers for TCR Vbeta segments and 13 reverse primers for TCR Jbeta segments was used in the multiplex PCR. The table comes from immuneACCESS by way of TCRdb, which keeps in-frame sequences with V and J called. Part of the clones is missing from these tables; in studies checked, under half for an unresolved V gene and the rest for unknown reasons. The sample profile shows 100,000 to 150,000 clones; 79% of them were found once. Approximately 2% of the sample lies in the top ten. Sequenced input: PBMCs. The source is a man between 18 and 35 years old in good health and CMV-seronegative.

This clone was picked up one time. This CDR3 is CAWRRPGQVIEFF. For the CDR3, the DNA is TGTGCCTGGAGACGCCCGGGACAGGTAATCGAGTTCTTC. This chain links TRBV30 with TRBJ2-1, with TRBD1 matching over 8 bases. The CDR3 extends over 13 amino acids. V lost 3 bases and J lost 14; bases outside the gene matches: 12. Germline CDR1 reads GTSNPN; CDR2 reads SVGIG (reference sequence).

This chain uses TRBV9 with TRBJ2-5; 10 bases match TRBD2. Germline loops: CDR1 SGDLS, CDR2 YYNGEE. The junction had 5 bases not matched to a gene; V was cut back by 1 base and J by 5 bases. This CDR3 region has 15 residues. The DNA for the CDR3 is TGTGCCAGCAGCGTAAGCGGGAGGGCCGTGGAGACCCAGTACTTC. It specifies CASSVSGRAVETQYF.

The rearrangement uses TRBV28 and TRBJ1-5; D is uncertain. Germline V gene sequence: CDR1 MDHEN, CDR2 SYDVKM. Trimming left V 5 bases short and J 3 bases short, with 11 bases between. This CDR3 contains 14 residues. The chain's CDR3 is CASSIYSDNQPQHF. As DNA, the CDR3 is TGTGCCAGCAGTATCTACAGTGACAATCAGCCCCAGCATTTT.

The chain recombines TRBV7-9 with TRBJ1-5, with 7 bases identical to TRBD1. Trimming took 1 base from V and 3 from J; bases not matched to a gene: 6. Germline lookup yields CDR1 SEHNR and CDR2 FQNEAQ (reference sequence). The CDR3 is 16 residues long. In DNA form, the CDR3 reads TGTGCCAGCAGCTTAGGAGTGGGACAGTACAATCAGCCCCAGCATTTT. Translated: CASSLGVGQYNQPQHF.

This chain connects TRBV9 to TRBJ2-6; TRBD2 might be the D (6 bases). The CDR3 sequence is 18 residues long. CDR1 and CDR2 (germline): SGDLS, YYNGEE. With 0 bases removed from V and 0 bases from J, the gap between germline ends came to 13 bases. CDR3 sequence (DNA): TGTGCCAGCAGCGTAGGACCTAGCGACCTCTCTGGGGCCAACGTCCTGACTTTC. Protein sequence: CASSVGPSDLSGANVLTF.

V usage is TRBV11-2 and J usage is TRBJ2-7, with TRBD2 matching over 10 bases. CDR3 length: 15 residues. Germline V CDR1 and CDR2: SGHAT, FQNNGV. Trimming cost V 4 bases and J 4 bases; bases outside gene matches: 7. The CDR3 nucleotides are TGTGCCAGCAGCTATTCCCTAGCGGGAGAATACGAGCAGTACGTC. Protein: CASSYSLAGEYEQYV.

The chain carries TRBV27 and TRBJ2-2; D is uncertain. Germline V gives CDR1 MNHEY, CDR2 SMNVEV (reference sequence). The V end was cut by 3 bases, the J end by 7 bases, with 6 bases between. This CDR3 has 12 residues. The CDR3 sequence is CASSLRYGELFF. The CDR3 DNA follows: TGTGCCAGCAGTTTGCGATACGGGGAGCTGTTTTTT.

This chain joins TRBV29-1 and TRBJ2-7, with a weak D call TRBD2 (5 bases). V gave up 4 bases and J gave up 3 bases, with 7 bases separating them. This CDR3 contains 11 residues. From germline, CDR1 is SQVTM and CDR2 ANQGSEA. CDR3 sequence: CSVGRDYEQYF. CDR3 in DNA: TGCAGCGTTGGACGGGACTACGAGCAGTACTTC.

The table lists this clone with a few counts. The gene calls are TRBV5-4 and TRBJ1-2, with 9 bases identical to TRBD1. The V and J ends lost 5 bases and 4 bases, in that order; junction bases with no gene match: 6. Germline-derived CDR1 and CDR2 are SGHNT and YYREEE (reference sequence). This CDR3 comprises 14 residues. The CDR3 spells CASRQDRGLYGYTF. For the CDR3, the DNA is TGTGCCAGCAGACAGGACAGGGGACTCTATGGCTACACCTTC.

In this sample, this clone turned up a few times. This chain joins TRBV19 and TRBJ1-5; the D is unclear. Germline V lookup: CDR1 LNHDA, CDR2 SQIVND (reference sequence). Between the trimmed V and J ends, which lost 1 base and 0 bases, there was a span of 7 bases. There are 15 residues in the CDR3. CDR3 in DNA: TGTGCCAGTAGTATAGTGGTAGTTAGCAATCAGCCCCAGCATTTT. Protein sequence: CASSIVVVSNQPQHF.

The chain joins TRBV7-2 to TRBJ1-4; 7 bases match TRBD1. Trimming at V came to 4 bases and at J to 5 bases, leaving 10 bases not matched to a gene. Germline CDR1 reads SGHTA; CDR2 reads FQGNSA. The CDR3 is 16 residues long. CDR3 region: CASSYLPGQINEKLFF. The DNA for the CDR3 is TGTGCCAGCAGCTACCTACCGGGACAGATAAATGAAAAACTGTTTTTT.

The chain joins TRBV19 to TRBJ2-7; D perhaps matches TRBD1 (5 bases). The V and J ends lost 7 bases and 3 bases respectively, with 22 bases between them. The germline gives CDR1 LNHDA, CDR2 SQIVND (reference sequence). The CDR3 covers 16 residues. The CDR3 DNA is TGTGCCAGTACAATGGGAAGGGGTGGTGCCCTCTACGAGCAGTACGTC. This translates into CASTMGRGGALYEQYV.

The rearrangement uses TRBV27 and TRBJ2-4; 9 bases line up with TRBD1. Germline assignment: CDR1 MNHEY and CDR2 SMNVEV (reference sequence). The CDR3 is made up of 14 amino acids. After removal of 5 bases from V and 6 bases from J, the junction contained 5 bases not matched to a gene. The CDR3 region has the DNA TGTGCCAGCAGTCCGGGACAGGGCCTAAACATTCAGTACTTC. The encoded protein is CASSPGQGLNIQYF.

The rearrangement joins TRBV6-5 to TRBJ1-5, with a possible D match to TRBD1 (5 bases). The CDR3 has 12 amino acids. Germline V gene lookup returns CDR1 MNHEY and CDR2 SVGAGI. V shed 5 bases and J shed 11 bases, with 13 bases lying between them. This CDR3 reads CASSEGWGAQHF. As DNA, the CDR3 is TGTGCCAGCAGTGAAGGGTGGGGGGCCCAGCATTTT.

For the CDR3, the DNA is TGTGCCAGCAGCGGACTGAACCGTGGAGGAGAGACCCAGTACTTC. Translating it yields CASSGLNRGGETQYF. This rearrangement joins TRBV6-6 to TRBJ2-5, with D perhaps TRBD2 (5 bases). This CDR3 is 15 amino acids long. CDR1 is MNHNY, CDR2 SVGAGI, per germline (reference sequence). The ends were cut back, 6 bases at V and 4 bases at J, with 18 bases in the middle.

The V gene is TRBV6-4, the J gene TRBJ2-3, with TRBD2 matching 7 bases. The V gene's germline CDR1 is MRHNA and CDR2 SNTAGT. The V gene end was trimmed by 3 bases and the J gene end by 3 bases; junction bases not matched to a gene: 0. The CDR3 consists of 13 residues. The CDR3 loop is CASSERETDTQYF. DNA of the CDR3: TGTGCCAGCAGTGAGCGGGAGACAGATACGCAGTATTTT.

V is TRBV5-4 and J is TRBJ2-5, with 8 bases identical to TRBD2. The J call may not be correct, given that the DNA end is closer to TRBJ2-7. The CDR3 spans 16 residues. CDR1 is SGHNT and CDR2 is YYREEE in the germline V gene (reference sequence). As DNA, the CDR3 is TGTGCCAGCAGCTTGACCAGCGGGAGCGGTACCTACGAGCAGTACTTC. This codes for CASSLTSGSGTYEQYF.

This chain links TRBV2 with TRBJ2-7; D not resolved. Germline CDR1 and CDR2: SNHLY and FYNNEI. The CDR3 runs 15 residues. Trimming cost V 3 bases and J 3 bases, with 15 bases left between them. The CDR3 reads CASSEVWPKNYEQYV. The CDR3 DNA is TGTGCCAGCAGTGAGGTTTGGCCTAAGAACTACGAGCAGTACGTC.

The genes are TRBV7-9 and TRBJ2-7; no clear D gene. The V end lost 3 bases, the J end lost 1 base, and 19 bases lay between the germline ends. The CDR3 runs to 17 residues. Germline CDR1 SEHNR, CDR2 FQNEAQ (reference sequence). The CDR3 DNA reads TGTGCCAGCAGCTTTTATCGGTCAAGTCGTCAATCCTACGAGCAGTACTTC. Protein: CASSFYRSSRQSYEQYF.

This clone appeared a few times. The CDR3 region has the DNA TGTGCCAGTAGTATCGTGGGACTAGCGGGAGAAAATGAGCAGTTCTTC. It translates to CASSIVGLAGENEQFF. The chain joins TRBV19 to TRBJ2-1, with 14 bases fitting TRBD2. With V trimmed by 3 bases and J by 7 bases, 5 bases remained unmatched. The CDR3 contains 16 residues. Germline loops: CDR1 LNHDA, CDR2 SQIVND (reference sequence).

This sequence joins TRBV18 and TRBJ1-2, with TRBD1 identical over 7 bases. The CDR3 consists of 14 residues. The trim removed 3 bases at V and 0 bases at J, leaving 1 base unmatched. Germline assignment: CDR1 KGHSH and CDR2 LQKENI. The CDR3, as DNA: TGTGCCAGCTCACCGGGACAGACTAACTATGGCTACACCTTC. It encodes CASSPGQTNYGYTF. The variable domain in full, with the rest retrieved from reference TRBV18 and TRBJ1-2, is NAGVMQNPRHLVRRRGQEARLRCSPMKGHSHVYWYRQLPEEGLKFMVYLQKENIIDESGMPKERFSAEFPKEGPSILRIQQVVRGDSAAYFCASSPGQTNYGYTFGSGTRLTVV.

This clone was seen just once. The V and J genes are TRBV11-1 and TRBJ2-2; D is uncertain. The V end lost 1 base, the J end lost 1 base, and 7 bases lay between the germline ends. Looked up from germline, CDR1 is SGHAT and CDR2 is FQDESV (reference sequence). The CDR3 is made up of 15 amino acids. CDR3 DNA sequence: TGTGCCAGCAGCTTAGTTGGCGGGAACACCGGGGAGCTGTTTTTT. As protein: CASSLVGGNTGELFF.

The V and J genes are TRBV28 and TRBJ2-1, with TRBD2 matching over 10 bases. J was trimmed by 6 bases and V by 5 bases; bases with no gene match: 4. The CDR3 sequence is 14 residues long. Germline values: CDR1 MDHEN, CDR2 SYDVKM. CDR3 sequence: CASSPSGSGNEQFF. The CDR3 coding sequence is TGTGCCAGCAGTCCTAGCGGGAGCGGCAATGAGCAGTTCTTC.

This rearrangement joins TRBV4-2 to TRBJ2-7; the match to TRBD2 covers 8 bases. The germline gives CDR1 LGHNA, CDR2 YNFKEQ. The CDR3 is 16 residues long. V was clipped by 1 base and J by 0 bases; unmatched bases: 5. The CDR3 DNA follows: TGTGCCAGCAGCCAAGGTAGCGGGGCTAGCTCCTACGAGCAGTACTTC. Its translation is CASSQGSGASSYEQYF.

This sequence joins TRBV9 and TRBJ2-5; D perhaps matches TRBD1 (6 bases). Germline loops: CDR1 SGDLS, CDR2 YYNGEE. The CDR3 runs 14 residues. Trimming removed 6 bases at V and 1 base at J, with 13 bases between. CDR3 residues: CASTPGAFQETQYF. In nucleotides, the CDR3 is TGTGCCAGCACCCCAGGGGCCTTCCAAGAGACCCAGTACTTC.

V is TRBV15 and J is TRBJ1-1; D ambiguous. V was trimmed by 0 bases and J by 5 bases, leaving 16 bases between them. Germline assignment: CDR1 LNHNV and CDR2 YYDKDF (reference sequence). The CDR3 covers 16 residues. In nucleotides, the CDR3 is TGTGCCACCAGCAGAGATAGGTCGCGGGGTGGAACTGAAGCTTTCTTT. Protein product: CATSRDRSRGGTEAFF.

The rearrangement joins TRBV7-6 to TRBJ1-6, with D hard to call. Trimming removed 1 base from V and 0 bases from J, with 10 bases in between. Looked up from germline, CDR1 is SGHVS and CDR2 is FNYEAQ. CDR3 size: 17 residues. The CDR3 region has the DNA TGTGCCAGCAGCTTAGAAGCGTACTTCTCCTATAATTCACCCCTCCACTTT. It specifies CASSLEAYFSYNSPLHF.

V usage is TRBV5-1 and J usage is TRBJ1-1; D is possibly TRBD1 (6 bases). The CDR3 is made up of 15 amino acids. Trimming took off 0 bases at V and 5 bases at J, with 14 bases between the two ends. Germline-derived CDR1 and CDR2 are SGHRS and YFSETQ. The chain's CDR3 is CASSLAASGQTEAFF. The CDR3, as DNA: TGCGCCAGCAGCTTGGCCGCTAGCGGACAGACTGAAGCTTTCTTT. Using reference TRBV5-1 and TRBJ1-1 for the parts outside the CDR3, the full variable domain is KAGVTQTPRYLIKTRGQQVTLSCSPISGHRSVSWYQQTPGQGLQFLFEYFSETQRNKGNFPGRFSGRQFSNSRSEMNVSTLELGDSALYLCASSLAASGQTEAFFGQGTRLTVV.